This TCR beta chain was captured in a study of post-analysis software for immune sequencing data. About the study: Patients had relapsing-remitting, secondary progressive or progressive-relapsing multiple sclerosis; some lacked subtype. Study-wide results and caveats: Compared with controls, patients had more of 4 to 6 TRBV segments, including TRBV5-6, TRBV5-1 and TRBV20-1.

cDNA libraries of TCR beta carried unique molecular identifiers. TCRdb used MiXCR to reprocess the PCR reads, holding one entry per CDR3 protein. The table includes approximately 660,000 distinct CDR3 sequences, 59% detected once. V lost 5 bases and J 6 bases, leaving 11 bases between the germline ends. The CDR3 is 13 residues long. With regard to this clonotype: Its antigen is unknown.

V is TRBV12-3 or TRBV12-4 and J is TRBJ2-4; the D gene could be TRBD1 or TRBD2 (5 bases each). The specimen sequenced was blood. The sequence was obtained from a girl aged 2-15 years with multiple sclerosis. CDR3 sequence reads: CASSGGVRNIQYF. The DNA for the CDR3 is TGTGCCAGCAGTGGGGGAGTCAGAAACATTCAGTACTTC.